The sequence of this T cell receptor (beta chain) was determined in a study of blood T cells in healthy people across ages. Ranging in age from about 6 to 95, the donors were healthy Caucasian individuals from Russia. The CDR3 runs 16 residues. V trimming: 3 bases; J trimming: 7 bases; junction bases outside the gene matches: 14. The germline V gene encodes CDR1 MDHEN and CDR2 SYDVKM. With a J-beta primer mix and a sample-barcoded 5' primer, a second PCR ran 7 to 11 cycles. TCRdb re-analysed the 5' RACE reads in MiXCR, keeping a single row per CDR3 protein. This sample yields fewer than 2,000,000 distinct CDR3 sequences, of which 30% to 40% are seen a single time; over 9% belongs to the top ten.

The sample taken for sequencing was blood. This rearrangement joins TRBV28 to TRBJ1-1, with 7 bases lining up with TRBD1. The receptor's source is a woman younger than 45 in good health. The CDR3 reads CASSFGVEQGNDEAFF. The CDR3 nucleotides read TGTGCCAGCAGTTTCGGGGTCGAACAGGGGAATGATGAAGCTTTCTTT.